What follows describes a single T cell receptor (beta chain). Its matching antigen is unknown. This specimen comes from a study of CD8 T cells in Susac syndrome. Overall study context: Treatment status at blood draw for the Susac syndrome patients was therapy-naive, corticosteroids, or intravenous immunoglobulin alone.

This CDR3 has 13 amino acids. Germline V lookup: CDR1 MGHDK, CDR2 SYGVNS. Trimming pared 2 bases from V and 8 bases from J, leaving 12 bases between. General study findings and limits: Four to six Susac-specific public clones appeared in CD8+ TEMRA repertoires, and around 16 in total CD8+ repertoires. TCR sequencing and HLA analysis covered a relatively small number of individuals.

Reverse transcription of roughly 0.45 to 1 ug RNA was carried out with random hexamers. The immunoSEQ assay covered 54 Vbeta and 13 Jbeta segments for CDR3. TCRdb reprocessed the immunoSEQ multiplex PCR reads via MiXCR and lists one record per CDR3 protein. The sample gives about 120,000 distinct CDR3 sequences, roughly 94% of which show up once; around 0.28% is in the top ten. The TCR was taken from a human donor with Susac syndrome. The chain has TRBV25-1 and TRBJ1-2; D gene uncertain. The specimen was CD8+ T cells from PBMCs. Written as DNA, the CDR3 is TGTGCCAGCAGTGAACTTCTGACCTGGGGCTACACCTTC. The encoded protein is CASSELLTWGYTF.